This T cell receptor beta chain was captured in a study of T cells after yellow fever vaccination. V was trimmed by 2 bases and J by 8 bases, leaving 7 bases between them. The CDR3 is made up of 12 amino acids. Germline values: CDR1 SGHTA, CDR2 FQGNSA. From the 5' RACE reads, TCRdb called clonotypes with MiXCR, one entry per CDR3 protein. The data show 300,000 to 400,000 distinct CDR3 sequences, with about 7.8% seen just once and roughly 18% held by the top ten. This chain joins TRBV7-2 and TRBJ2-1, with D unresolved. The source material was PBMCs, sampled 35 to 50 days after the first yellow fever vaccination. The receptor comes from a man aged 18 to 29 who received the YFV17D yellow fever vaccine. The DNA of the CDR3 is TGTGCCAGCAGCTTACAACGTTATGAGCAGTTCTTC. Amino acid sequence: CASSLQRYEQFF.